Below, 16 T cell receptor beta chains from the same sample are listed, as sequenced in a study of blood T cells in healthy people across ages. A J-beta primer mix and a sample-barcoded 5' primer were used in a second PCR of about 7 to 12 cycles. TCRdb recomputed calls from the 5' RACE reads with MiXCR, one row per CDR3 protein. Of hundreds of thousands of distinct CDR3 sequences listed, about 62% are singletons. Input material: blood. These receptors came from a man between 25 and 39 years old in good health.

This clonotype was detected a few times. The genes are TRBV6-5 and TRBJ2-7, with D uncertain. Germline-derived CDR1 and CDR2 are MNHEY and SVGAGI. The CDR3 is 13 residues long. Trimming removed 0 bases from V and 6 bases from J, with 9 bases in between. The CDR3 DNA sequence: TGTGCCAGCAGTTACTCATGGGGTGGCGAGCAGTACTTC. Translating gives CASSYSWGGEQYF.

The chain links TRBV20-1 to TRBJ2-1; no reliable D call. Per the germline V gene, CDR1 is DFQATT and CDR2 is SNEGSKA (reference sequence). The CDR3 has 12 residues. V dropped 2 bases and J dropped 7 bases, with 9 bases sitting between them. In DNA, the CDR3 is TGCAGTGCTAGACCCCTGTGGAATGAGCAGTTCTTC. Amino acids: CSARPLWNEQFF.

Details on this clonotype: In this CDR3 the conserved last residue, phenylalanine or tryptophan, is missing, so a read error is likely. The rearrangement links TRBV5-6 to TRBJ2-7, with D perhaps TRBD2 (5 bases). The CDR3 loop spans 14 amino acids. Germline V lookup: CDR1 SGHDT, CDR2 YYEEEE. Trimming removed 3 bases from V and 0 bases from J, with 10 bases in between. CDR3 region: CASSWTGDSYEQYL. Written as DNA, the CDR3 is TGTGCCAGCAGCTGGACCGGGGACTCCTACGAGCAGTACTTA.

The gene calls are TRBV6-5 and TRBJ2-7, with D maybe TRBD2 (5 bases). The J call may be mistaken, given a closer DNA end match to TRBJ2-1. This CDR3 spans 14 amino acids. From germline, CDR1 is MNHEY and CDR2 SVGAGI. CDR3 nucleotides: TGTGCCAGCAGTTACGGCGCGGGCCCCAATGAGCAGTTCTTC. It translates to CASSYGAGPNEQFF.

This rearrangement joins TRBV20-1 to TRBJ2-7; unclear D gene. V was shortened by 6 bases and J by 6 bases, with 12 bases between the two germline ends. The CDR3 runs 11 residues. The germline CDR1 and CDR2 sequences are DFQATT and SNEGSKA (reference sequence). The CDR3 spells CSATDGPEQYF. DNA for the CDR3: TGCAGTGCCACCGACGGCCCCGAGCAGTACTTC.

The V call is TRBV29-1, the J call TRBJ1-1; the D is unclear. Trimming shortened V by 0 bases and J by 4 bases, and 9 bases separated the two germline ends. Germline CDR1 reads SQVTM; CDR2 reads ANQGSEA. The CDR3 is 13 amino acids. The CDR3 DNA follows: TGCAGCGTTGAAGACGGAGGCGCCACTGAAGCTTTCTTT. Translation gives CSVEDGGATEAFF. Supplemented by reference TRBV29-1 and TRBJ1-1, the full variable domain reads SAVISQKPSRDICQRGTSLTIQCQVDSQVTMMFWYRQQPGQSLTLIATANQGSEATYESGFVIDKFPISRPNLTFSTLTVSNMSPEDSSIYLCSVEDGGATEAFFGQGTRLTVV.

The DNA of the CDR3 is TGTGCCAGCAGGGAACAGGGGGCCCTAGGAGGCTACACCTTC. This translates into CASREQGALGGYTF. This chain uses TRBV3-1 with TRBJ1-2; 9 bases are shared with TRBD1. Germline CDR1 LGHDT, CDR2 YNNKEL (reference sequence). The CDR3 length is 14 residues. The ends lost 6 bases at V and 8 bases at J; junction bases unmatched: 10.

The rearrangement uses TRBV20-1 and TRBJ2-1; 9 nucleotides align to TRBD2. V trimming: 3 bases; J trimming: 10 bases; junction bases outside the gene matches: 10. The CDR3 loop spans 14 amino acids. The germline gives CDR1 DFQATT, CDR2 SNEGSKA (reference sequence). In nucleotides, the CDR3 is TGCAGTGCTAGTAGGCGGGAGGGCCGAATGGAGCAGTTCTTC. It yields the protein CSASRREGRMEQFF.

The CDR3 coding sequence is TGTGCCAGCAGTCCGTCAGGGGTAGACGAGCAGTACTTC. The encoded protein is CASSPSGVDEQYF. The chain employs TRBV27 and TRBJ2-7; TRBD1 is a possible D gene (6 bases). V lost 5 bases and J 5 bases, leaving 13 bases between the germline ends. Germline-derived CDR1 and CDR2 are MNHEY and SMNVEV (reference sequence). The CDR3 extends over 13 amino acids.

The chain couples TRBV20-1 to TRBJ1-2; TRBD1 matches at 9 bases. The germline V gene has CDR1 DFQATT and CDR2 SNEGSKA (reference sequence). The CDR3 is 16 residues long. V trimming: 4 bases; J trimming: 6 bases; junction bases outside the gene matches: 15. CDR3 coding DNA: TGCAGTGCTATCCAATTTTCGGGACAGGGAGCTGATGGCTACACCTTC. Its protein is CSAIQFSGQGADGYTF.

DNA of the CDR3: TGTGCCAGCAGCCCAGACAGGGTGGCTAATACGCAGTATTTT. As protein: CASSPDRVANTQYF. The chain recombines TRBV9 with TRBJ2-3, with 7 bases aligning to TRBD1. The CDR3 length is 14 residues. Germline V gene sequence: CDR1 SGDLS, CDR2 YYNGEE. V lost 4 bases to trimming and J lost 7 bases; unmatched junction nucleotides: 9.

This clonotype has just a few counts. CDR3 sequence reads: CASSYGGGRDEQYF. The CDR3 DNA follows: TGTGCCAGCAGCTATGGCGGGGGGCGAGACGAGCAGTACTTC. This rearrangement joins TRBV7-9 to TRBJ2-7, with 8 bases that match TRBD2. The CDR3 contains 14 residues. Trimming removed 4 bases from V and 5 bases from J; junction bases left unmatched: 7. The germline V gene encodes CDR1 SEHNR and CDR2 FQNEAQ (reference sequence).

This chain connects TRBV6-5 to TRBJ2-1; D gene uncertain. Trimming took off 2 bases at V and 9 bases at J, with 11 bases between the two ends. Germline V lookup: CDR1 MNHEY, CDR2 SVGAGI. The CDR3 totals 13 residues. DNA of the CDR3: TGTGCCAGCAGTTACCCGAGCATGGGTGAGCAGTTCTTC. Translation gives CASSYPSMGEQFF.

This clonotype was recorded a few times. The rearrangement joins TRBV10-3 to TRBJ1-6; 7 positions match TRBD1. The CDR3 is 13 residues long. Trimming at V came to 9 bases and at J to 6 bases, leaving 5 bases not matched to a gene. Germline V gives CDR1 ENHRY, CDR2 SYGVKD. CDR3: CAITGTVNSPLHF. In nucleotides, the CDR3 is TGTGCCATTACCGGGACAGTTAATTCACCCCTCCACTTT.

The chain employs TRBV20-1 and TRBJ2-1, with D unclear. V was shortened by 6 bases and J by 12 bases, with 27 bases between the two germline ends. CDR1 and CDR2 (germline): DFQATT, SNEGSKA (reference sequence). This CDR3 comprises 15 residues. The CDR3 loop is CSAPNRWQDTDGQFF. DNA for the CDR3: TGCAGTGCCCCGAATCGGTGGCAGGATACGGATGGGCAGTTCTTC.

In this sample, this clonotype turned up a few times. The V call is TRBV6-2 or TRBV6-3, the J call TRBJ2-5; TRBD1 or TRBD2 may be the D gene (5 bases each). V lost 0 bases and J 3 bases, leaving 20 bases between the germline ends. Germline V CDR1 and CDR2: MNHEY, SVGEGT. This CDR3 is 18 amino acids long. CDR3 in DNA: TGTGCCAGCAGTTACTCGATCGGCGAGCGGACATCTAAAGAGACCCAGTACTTC. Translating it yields CASSYSIGERTSKETQYF.